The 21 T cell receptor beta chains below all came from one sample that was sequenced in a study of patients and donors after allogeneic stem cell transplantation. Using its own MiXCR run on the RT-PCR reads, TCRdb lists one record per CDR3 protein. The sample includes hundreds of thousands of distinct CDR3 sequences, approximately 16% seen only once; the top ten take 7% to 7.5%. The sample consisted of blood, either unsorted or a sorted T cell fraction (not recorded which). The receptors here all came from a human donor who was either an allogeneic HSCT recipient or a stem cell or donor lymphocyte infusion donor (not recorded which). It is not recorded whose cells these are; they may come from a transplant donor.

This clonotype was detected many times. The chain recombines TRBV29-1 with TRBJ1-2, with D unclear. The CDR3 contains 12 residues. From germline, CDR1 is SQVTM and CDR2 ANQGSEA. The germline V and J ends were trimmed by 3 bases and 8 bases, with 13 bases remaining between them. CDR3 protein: CSVEGKERGYTF. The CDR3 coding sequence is TGCAGCGTTGAGGGGAAAGAGAGAGGCTACACCTTC.

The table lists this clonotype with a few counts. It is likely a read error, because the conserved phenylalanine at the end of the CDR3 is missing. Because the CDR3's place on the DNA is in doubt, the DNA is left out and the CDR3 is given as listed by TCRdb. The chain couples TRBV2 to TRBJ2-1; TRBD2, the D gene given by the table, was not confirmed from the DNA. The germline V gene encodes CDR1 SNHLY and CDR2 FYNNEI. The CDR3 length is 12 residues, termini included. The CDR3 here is CASSEIWSGIKC.

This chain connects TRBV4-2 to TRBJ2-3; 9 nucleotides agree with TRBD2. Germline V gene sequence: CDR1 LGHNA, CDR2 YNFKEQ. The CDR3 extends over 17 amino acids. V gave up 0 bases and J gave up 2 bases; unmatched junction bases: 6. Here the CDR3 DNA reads TGTGCCAGCAGCCAAGAGAAAAGCGGGGGGACCACAGATACGCAGTATTTT. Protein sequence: CASSQEKSGGTTDTQYF.

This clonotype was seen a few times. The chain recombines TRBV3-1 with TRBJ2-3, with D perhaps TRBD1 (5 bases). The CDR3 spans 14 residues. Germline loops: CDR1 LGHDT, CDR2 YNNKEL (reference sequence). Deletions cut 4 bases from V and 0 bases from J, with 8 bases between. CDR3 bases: TGTGCCAGCAGCCGGAGACAGAGCACAGATACGCAGTATTTT. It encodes CASSRRQSTDTQYF.

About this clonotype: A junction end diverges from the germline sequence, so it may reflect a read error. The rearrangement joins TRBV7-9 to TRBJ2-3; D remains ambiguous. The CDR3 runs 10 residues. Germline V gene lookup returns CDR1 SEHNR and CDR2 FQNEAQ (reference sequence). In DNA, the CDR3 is TGTGCCAGCAGCCCTCCGCCGGGCGTTTTT. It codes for CASSPPPGVF.

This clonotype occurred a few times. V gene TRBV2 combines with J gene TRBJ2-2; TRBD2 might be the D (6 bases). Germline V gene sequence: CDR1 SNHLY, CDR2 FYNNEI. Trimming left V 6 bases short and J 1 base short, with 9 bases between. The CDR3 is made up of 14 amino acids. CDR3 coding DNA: TGTGCCAGCAGCCGGACTAAGAACACCGGGGAGCTGTTTTTT. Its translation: CASSRTKNTGELFF.

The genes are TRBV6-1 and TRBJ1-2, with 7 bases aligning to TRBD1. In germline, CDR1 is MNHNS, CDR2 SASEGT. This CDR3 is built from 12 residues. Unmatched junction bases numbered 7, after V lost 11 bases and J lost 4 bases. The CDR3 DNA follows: TGTGCCGGTGGGGGACAGCTCTATGGCTACACCTTC. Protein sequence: CAGGGQLYGYTF.

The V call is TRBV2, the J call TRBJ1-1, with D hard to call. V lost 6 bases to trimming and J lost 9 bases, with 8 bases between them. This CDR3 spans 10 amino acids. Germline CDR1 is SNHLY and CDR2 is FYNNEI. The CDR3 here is CASRTLQAFF. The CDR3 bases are TGTGCCAGCAGAACACTGCAAGCTTTCTTT.

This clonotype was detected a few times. The CDR3 nucleotides are TGTGCCAGCAGTCGGCAGGAAGGCGGGCAGCCCCAGCATTTT. This encodes CASSRQEGGQPQHF. The rearrangement links TRBV6-1 to TRBJ1-5, with unresolved D. The CDR3 runs to 14 residues. Between the trimmed V and J ends, which lost 5 bases and 7 bases, there was a span of 15 bases. Germline-derived CDR1 and CDR2 are MNHNS and SASEGT.

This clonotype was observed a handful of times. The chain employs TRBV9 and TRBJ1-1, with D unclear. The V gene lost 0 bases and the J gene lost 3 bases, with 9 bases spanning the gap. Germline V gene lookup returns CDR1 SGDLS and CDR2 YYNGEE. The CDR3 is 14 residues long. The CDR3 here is CASSVDRRDTEAFF. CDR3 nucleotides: TGTGCCAGCAGCGTAGACCGACGGGACACTGAAGCTTTCTTT.

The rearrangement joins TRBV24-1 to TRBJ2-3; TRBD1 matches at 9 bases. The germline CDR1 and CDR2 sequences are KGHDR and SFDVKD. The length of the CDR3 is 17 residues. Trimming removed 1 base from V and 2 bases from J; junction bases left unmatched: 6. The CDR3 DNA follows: TGTGCCACCAGTGATTTTCGGGGACAGGGCTACACAGATACGCAGTATTTT. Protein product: CATSDFRGQGYTDTQYF.

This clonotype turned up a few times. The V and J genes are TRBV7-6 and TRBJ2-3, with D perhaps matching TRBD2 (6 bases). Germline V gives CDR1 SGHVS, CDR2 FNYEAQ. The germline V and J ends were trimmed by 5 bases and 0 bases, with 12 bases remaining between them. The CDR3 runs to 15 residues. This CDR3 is CASSSGGGSTDTQYF. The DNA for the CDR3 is TGTGCCAGCAGCAGCGGTGGAGGGAGCACAGATACGCAGTATTTT.

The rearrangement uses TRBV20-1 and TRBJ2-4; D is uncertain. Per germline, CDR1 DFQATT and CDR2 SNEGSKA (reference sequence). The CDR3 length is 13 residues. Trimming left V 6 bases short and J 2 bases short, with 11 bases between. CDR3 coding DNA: TGCAGTGCCCGGGTGGGATCCAAAAACATTCAGTACTTC. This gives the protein CSARVGSKNIQYF.

The CDR3 bases are TGTGCCAGCATCCTCAACCGGCAGGACACCAGCACAGATACGCAGTATTTT. As protein: CASILNRQDTSTDTQYF. The chain combines TRBV7-8 with TRBJ2-3; D possibly corresponds to TRBD1 (5 bases). This CDR3 contains 17 residues. V lost 7 bases and J 0 bases, leaving 20 bases between the germline ends. The V gene's germline CDR1 is SGHVS and CDR2 FQNEAQ.

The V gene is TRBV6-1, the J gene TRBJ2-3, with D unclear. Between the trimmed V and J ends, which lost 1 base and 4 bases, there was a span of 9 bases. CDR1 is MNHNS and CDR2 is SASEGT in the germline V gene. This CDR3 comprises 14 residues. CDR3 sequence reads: CASSEGLYADTQYF. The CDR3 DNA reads TGTGCCAGCAGTGAAGGGCTGTACGCAGATACGCAGTATTTT.

This CDR3 is CASSPQGQSTDTQYF. CDR3 sequence (DNA): TGTGCCAGCAGCCCACAGGGGCAGTCCACAGATACGCAGTATTTT. V and J are TRBV27 and TRBJ2-3; TRBD1 agrees at 7 bases. The germline gives CDR1 MNHEY, CDR2 SMNVEV (reference sequence). V lost 6 bases, J lost 2 bases, and 8 bases stayed unmatched. The CDR3 extends over 15 amino acids.

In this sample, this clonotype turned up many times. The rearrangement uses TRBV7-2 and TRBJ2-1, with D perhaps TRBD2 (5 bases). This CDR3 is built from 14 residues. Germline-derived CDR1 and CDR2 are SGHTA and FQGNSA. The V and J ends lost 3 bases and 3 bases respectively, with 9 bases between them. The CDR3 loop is CASSFIGLYNEQFF. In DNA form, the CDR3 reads TGTGCCAGCAGCTTCATTGGACTCTACAATGAGCAGTTCTTC. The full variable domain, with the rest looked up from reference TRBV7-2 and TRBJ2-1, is GAGVSQSPSNKVTEKGKDVELRCDPISGHTALYWYRQSLGQGLEFLIYFQGNSAPDKSGLPSDRFSAERTGGSVSTLTIQRTQQEDSAVYLCASSFIGLYNEQFFGPGTRLTVL.

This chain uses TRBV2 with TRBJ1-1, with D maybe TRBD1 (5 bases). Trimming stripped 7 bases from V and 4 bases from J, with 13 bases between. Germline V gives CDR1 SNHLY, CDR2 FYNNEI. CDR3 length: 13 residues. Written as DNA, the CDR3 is TGTGCCAGCATTTTTGGGGGTAGCACTGAAGCTTTCTTT. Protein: CASIFGGSTEAFF.

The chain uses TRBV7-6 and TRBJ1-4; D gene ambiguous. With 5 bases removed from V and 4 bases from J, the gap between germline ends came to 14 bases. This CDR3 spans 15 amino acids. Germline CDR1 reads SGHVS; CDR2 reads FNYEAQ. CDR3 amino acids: CASSPLRGNNEKLFF. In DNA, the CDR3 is TGTGCCAGCAGCCCGTTGCGGGGTAATAATGAAAAACTGTTTTTT.

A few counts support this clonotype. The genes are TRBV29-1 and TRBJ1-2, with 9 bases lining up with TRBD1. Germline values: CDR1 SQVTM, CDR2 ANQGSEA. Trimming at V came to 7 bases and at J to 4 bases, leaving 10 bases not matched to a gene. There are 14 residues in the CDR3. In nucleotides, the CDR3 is TGCAGCGCCAGACAGGGGGGTATGGGCTATGGCTACACCTTC. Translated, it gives CSARQGGMGYGYTF.

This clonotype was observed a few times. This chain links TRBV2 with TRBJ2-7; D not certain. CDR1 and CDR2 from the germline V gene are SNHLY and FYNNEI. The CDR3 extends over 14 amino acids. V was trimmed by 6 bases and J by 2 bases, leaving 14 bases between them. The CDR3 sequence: CASSLGRLPYEQYF. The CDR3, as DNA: TGTGCCAGCAGCCTCGGACGCCTACCCTACGAGCAGTACTTC.